This TCR beta chain was retrieved from a study of cytomegalovirus exposure and HLA in healthy donors. Regarding the study as a whole: Testing in vitro showed a few CMV-associated chains specific for CMV antigens. Cytomegalovirus status was reportedly diagnosed by the classifier with high sensitivity and specificity.

Note on this clone: Its antigen is not identified.

It was the roughly 130-subject validation cohort, separate from the approximately 700-subject first cohort, to which the donors belonged. Germline values: CDR1 MNHEY, CDR2 SMNVEV (reference sequence). V lost 6 bases and J lost 2, with 14 bases in between. The CDR3 runs to 14 residues. The data were produced by immunoSEQ multiplex PCR, yet TCRdb's version contains in-frame clones alone and is incomplete. The table records approximately 46,000 clones, 93% of them present only once. The receptor was derived from a woman between 18 and 30 years old in good health and CMV-seronegative. The chain recombines TRBV27 with TRBJ2-7, with D perhaps TRBD2 (5 bases). Material for sequencing was PBMCs. Written as DNA, the CDR3 is TGTGCCAGCAGGGGGTGGGTGGAGGCCTACGAGCAGTACTTC. This translates into CASRGWVEAYEQYF.